Each of the 26 T cell receptor beta chains below was sequenced from the same sample in a study of cytomegalovirus exposure and HLA in healthy donors. PCR amplification relied on 60 Vbeta primers (plus 13 Jbeta primers). Repertoires were generated with immunoSEQ multiplex PCR, while TCRdb's copy carries only in-frame clones and drops some. The profile shows about 90,000 clones, nearly 70% of them singletons. The sequencing sample was made of PBMCs. The receptors were sampled from a woman aged 50 to 65 in good health and CMV-seropositive.

This chain joins TRBV30 and TRBJ1-5, with 8 nucleotides matching TRBD1. V gave up 5 bases and J gave up 7 bases; unmatched junction bases: 10. Germline CDR1 is GTSNPN and CDR2 is SVGIG (reference sequence). The CDR3 contains 14 residues. CDR3 nucleotide sequence: TGTGCCTGGGGACAGGGAGATGGAAGGCAGCCCCAGCATTTT. This sequence encodes CAWGQGDGRQPQHF.

The sample holds a few counts of this clone. The V call is TRBV7-3, the J call TRBJ1-1, with D tentatively TRBD1 (5 bases). This CDR3 has 19 amino acids. Germline lookup yields CDR1 SGHTA and CDR2 FQGTGA. V lost 0 bases to trimming and J lost 0 bases, with 20 bases between them. The CDR3 region is CASSLTLTGVCRVNTEAFF. For the CDR3, the DNA is TGTGCCAGCAGCTTAACGTTGACTGGTGTATGCAGGGTGAACACTGAAGCTTTCTTT.

This clone was detected once. The J gene is TRBJ2-3, the V gene TRBV14; 8 nucleotides match TRBD2. CDR3 length: 20 residues. The V segment lost 0 bases and the J segment 0 bases; nucleotides outside the gene matches: 14. Germline values: CDR1 SGHDN, CDR2 FVKESK. The CDR3 sequence is CASSQDRGTRARTSTDTQYF. The CDR3 nucleotides are TGTGCCAGCAGCCAAGACCGGGGGACTAGGGCGAGGACAAGCACAGATACGCAGTATTTT.

This chain links TRBV7-8 with TRBJ1-1; tentative D call: TRBD1 (5 bases). This CDR3 spans 14 amino acids. CDR1 is SGHVS, CDR2 FQNEAQ, per germline. V was cut by 7 bases and J by 1 base, with 13 bases left in between. CDR3 coding DNA: TGTGCCAGCAAGCCCGGCGGGGCGAACACTGAAGCTTTCTTT. It translates to CASKPGGANTEAFF.

The chain links TRBV18 to TRBJ2-1; D perhaps matches TRBD2 (6 bases). The CDR3 has 14 amino acids. The germline CDR1 and CDR2 sequences are KGHSH and LQKENI. The V and J ends lost 0 bases and 7 bases respectively, with 10 bases between them. The CDR3 bases are TGTGCCAGCTCACCACCCCTGGAGGGTAATGAGCAGTTCTTC. This translates into CASSPPLEGNEQFF. Full variable domain (rest looked up from reference TRBV18 and TRBJ2-1): NAGVMQNPRHLVRRRGQEARLRCSPMKGHSHVYWYRQLPEEGLKFMVYLQKENIIDESGMPKERFSAEFPKEGPSILRIQQVVRGDSAAYFCASSPPLEGNEQFFGPGTRLTVL.

This clone appeared once. J is TRBJ2-5 and V is TRBV10-3; D is perhaps TRBD2 (5 bases). This CDR3 contains 13 residues. The germline V and J ends were trimmed by 5 bases and 5 bases, with 12 bases remaining between them. Germline V gene data show CDR1 as ENHRY and CDR2 as SYGVKD. The chain's CDR3 is CAISSGVEETQYF. CDR3 DNA: TGTGCCATCAGTTCCGGGGTTGAGGAGACCCAGTACTTC.

The J gene is TRBJ2-5, the V gene TRBV28; maybe TRBD2 (5 bases). Trimming removed 2 bases from V and 1 base from J, with 11 bases in between. Germline V gene data show CDR1 as MDHEN and CDR2 as SYDVKM. CDR3 size: 15 residues. In nucleotides, the CDR3 is TGTGCCAGCAGTTTACCCTTAGCGAGCCAAGAGACCCAGTACTTC. Protein sequence: CASSLPLASQETQYF.

The rearrangement uses TRBV9 and TRBJ2-7, with D possibly being TRBD2 (6 bases). The germline V gene encodes CDR1 SGDLS and CDR2 YYNGEE. The CDR3 loop spans 15 amino acids. Trimming removed 4 bases at V and 0 bases at J, with 14 bases between. The CDR3 bases are TGTGCCAGCAGCCCAGGCGGGGTCCTCTCCTACGAGCAGTACTTC. Amino acid sequence: CASSPGGVLSYEQYF.

This clone was observed a few times. The J gene is TRBJ2-3, the V gene TRBV27; maybe TRBD2 (5 bases). The CDR3 spans 15 residues. V dropped 0 bases and J dropped 2 bases, with 9 bases sitting between them. Germline V gene sequence: CDR1 MNHEY, CDR2 SMNVEV (reference sequence). The CDR3 spells CASSLSRVLTDTQYF. CDR3 sequence (DNA): TGTGCCAGCAGTTTATCGAGGGTTCTCACAGATACGCAGTATTTT.

CDR3 region: CASSVDRGTNTEAFF. In DNA, the CDR3 is TGTGCCAGCAGTGTGGACAGGGGTACGAACACTGAAGCTTTCTTT. The rearrangement links TRBV2 to TRBJ1-1; 9 bases are shared with TRBD1. V lost 4 bases and J lost 1; bases outside the gene matches: 4. The CDR3 has 15 amino acids. Germline-derived CDR1 and CDR2 are SNHLY and FYNNEI.

A few counts support this clone. The chain recombines TRBV6-1 with TRBJ2-4, with TRBD1 identical over 8 bases. The germline V gene encodes CDR1 MNHNS and CDR2 SASEGT. The CDR3 has 14 amino acids. V shed 6 bases, J shed 6 bases, and the junction held 7 bases outside the gene matches. The CDR3 region is CASRPTGVGNIQYF. In DNA form, the CDR3 reads TGTGCCAGCAGGCCGACAGGGGTGGGAAACATTCAGTACTTC.

This chain joins TRBV7-6 and TRBJ2-3; D remains ambiguous. The CDR3 is 13 amino acids. Germline CDR1 SGHVS, CDR2 FNYEAQ. V was cut by 6 bases and J by 4 bases, with 11 bases left in between. The CDR3, as DNA: TGTGCCAGCAGTCGAAACCTACCAGATACGCAGTATTTT. Its protein product is CASSRNLPDTQYF.

This chain links TRBV27 with TRBJ2-5; TRBD1 matches at 10 bases. CDR3 length equals 17 residues. The trim removed 7 bases at V and 7 bases at J, leaving 18 bases unmatched. Germline V gene data show CDR1 as MNHEY and CDR2 as SMNVEV (reference sequence). CDR3 loop: CASTSPGTGAGVGTQYF. CDR3 DNA: TGTGCCAGCACTTCACCTGGGACAGGGGCGGGGGTCGGGACCCAGTACTTC.

This clone was observed a handful of times. This chain connects TRBV6-5 to TRBJ2-2; TRBD1 matches at 7 bases. Germline CDR1 is MNHEY and CDR2 is SVGAGI. This CDR3 is 14 amino acids long. Germline trimming cut 6 bases from V and 5 bases from J; bases unmatched to any gene: 6. CDR3 bases: TGTGCCAGCAGGCAACAGGGGTATACCGGGGAGCTGTTTTTT. Protein sequence: CASRQQGYTGELFF.

The chain joins TRBV5-1 to TRBJ2-5; 8 bases fit TRBD2. J gave up 4 bases and V 1 base, and 6 bases lay outside the gene matches. The CDR3 sequence is 15 residues long. The germline V gene has CDR1 SGHRS and CDR2 YFSETQ. CDR3 DNA sequence: TGCGCCAGCAGCTTGACCGGGAGGGCCTTAGAGACCCAGTACTTC. Protein sequence: CASSLTGRALETQYF.

Turning to this clone: An end of the junction differs from the germline gene, which may be a read error. The chain joins TRBV12-5 to TRBJ1-2; the match to TRBD1 covers 7 bases. The CDR3 extends over 11 amino acids. In germline, CDR1 is LGHNT, CDR2 FRNRAP. The CDR3 sequence is CASRGQGEAGF. CDR3 nucleotides: TGTGCTTCCCGGGGGCAGGGGGAGGCCGGCTTC. The full variable domain, in which reference TRBV12-5 and TRBJ1-2 provide the parts outside the CDR3, is DARVTQTPRHKVTEMGQEVTMRCQPILGHNTVFWYRQTMMQGLELLAYFRNRAPLDDSGMPKDRFSAEMPDATLATLKIQPSEPRDSAVYFCASRGQGEAGFGSGTRLTVV.

Concerning this clone: One end of the junction does not line up with germline, which may come from a read error. The chain employs TRBV7-9 and TRBJ2-5; 15 bases are a match to TRBD2. The CDR3 is made up of 16 amino acids. Germline CDR1 reads SEHNR; CDR2 reads FQNEAQ (reference sequence). This chain's CDR3 is CSSSFGLAGGVETQYF. The CDR3 region has the DNA TGTTCCAGCAGCTTTGGACTAGCGGGAGGGGTGGAGACCCAGTACTTC.

The chain has TRBV4-1 and TRBJ2-7, with 9 bases aligning to TRBD1. J gave up 6 bases and V 3 bases, and 9 bases lay outside the gene matches. CDR1 MGHRA and CDR2 YSYEKL come from the germline V gene. The CDR3 consists of 15 residues. CDR3 residues: CASSHPGQGRSEQYF. The CDR3 bases are TGCGCCAGCAGCCATCCGGGACAGGGTCGGTCCGAGCAGTACTTC.

This chain links TRBV7-9 with TRBJ2-5; possible D gene TRBD2, 6 bases. V was cut by 11 bases and J by 0 bases, with 13 bases left in between. The CDR3 sequence is 13 residues long. Germline-derived CDR1 and CDR2 are SEHNR and FQNEAQ (reference sequence). In DNA, the CDR3 is TGTGCCGCCCACCGGGACTACCAAGAGACCCAGTACTTC. Its protein product is CAAHRDYQETQYF.

The rearrangement links TRBV7-8 to TRBJ2-3; D gene uncertain. Germline CDR1 is SGHVS and CDR2 is FQNEAQ. The CDR3 is 14 residues long. Trimming left V 2 bases short and J 0 bases short, with 6 bases between. CDR3 DNA sequence: TGTGCCAGCAGCTTATGGCGGAGCACAGATACGCAGTATTTT. It specifies CASSLWRSTDTQYF.

This clone was seen a few times. V and J are TRBV14 and TRBJ2-7; possible D gene TRBD2, 6 bases. Germline V gene data show CDR1 as SGHDN and CDR2 as FVKESK. The CDR3 is 14 residues long. Trimming pared 3 bases from V and 5 bases from J, leaving 14 bases between. The CDR3 here is CASSHGEVLDEQYF. CDR3 nucleotide sequence: TGTGCCAGCAGCCATGGGGAGGTGTTGGACGAGCAGTACTTC. Using reference TRBV14 and TRBJ2-7 for the parts outside the CDR3, the full variable domain is EAGVTQFPSHSVIEKGQTVTLRCDPISGHDNLYWYRRVMGKEIKFLLHFVKESKQDESGMPNNRFLAERTGGTYSTLKVQPAELEDSGVYFCASSHGEVLDEQYFGPGTRLTVT.

This rearrangement joins TRBV19 to TRBJ1-5, with TRBD1 as a possible D gene (6 bases). The germline V gene encodes CDR1 LNHDA and CDR2 SQIVND (reference sequence). The CDR3 has 14 amino acids. V was clipped by 6 bases and J by 0 bases, with 9 bases between them. The CDR3 nucleotides read TGTGCCAGTAGGACAGGCTCTAGCAATCAGCCCCAGCATTTT. Encoded protein: CASRTGSSNQPQHF.

The rearrangement links TRBV5-8 to TRBJ2-5, with D possibly matching TRBD1 (6 bases). CDR1 and CDR2 from the germline V gene are SGHTS and YDEGEE. V was pared by 4 bases and J by 2 bases, with 15 bases between. The CDR3 sequence is 15 residues long. DNA of the CDR3: TGTGCCAGCAGCAACACCGGGACACATCAAGAGACCCAGTACTTC. This gives the protein CASSNTGTHQETQYF.

This sequence joins TRBV5-1 and TRBJ2-1, with 11 bases fitting TRBD2. The V gene's germline CDR1 is SGHRS and CDR2 YFSETQ. CDR3 length equals 16 residues. Trimming at V came to 4 bases and at J to 7 bases, leaving 10 bases not matched to a gene. The CDR3 is CASSRAGTSGVNEQFF. DNA for the CDR3: TGCGCCAGCAGCCGCGCCGGGACTAGCGGAGTGAATGAGCAGTTCTTC.

The chain's CDR3 is CASSGEGYEQYF. The CDR3 DNA is TGTGCCAGCAGCGGGGAGGGCTACGAGCAGTACTTC. The chain uses TRBV5-5 and TRBJ2-7, with TRBD2 identical over 7 bases. From germline, CDR1 is SGHKS and CDR2 YYEKEE (reference sequence). V lost 4 bases and J lost 3; bases outside the gene matches: 1. CDR3 length equals 12 residues.

The chain links TRBV7-2 to TRBJ2-2, with TRBD2 matching over 8 bases. The length of the CDR3 is 16 residues. Losses at the gene ends were 2 bases for V and 5 bases for J; bases not matched to a gene: 7. Germline CDR1 and CDR2: SGHTA and FQGNSA. CDR3 coding DNA: TGTGCCAGCAGCTTAAACACTAGCGGAAGGACCGGGGAGCTGTTTTTT. This sequence encodes CASSLNTSGRTGELFF.